This record covers a single TCR beta chain. Its antigen is as yet unknown. This sample is part of a study of T cell responses to AZD1222 COVID-19 vaccine. Study-level findings and limits: A reported finding is that nearly half of spike-specific TCRs target unmutated variant regions. Scientists sampled the repertoires only once the peak T cell response had passed. Distributed over spike, vaccine-associated CD4 TCRs predominated at 160-218 and 743-854. The sample set comprised mostly white British donors with more females, and clonal diversity was possibly underestimated.

Trimming took 3 bases from V and 0 from J; bases not matched to a gene: 14. Germline CDR1 is LGHDT and CDR2 is YNNKEL (reference sequence). The CDR3 extends over 19 amino acids. TCRdb's table, derived via immunoSEQ multiplex PCR, lists solely in-frame clones and lacks some. The sample has about 75,000 clones, about 91% seen once; the top ten hold 10%. The sequence was obtained from an adult who received the MenACWY meningococcal vaccine as a control. The chain joins TRBV3-1 (or the pseudogene TRBV3-2) to TRBJ1-3; TRBD1 matches at 7 bases. Sequenced here: peripheral blood, sampled 28 days after the second dose of the MenACWY control vaccine. The CDR3, as DNA: TGTGCCAGCAGCCACCGACTAAAAGGGGGCGCCGCCTCTGGAAACACCATATATTTT. It specifies CASSHRLKGGAASGNTIYF.